This paragraph covers one TCR beta chain sequence. Libraries were prepared by immunoSEQ multiplex PCR; TCRdb keeps only in-frame clonotypes and omits some of them. The table shows approximately 54,000 clones, with approximately 91% occurring only once. Between the trimmed V and J ends, which lost 5 bases and 0 bases, there was a span of 11 bases. The CDR3 is 16 residues long. Germline lookup yields CDR1 SGHVS and CDR2 FNYEAQ. This sample was included in a study of T cell changes during pregnancy in multiple sclerosis. The sequenced sample was peripheral blood, obtained after pregnancy. The sequence was obtained from a female donor in good health, enrolled as a control in a pregnancy study. V and J are TRBV7-6 and TRBJ1-6; D may be TRBD1 (6 bases). CDR3 DNA sequence: TGTGCCAGCAGCCGCGGACAGAGCTCCTATAATTCACCCCTCCACTTT. Protein sequence: CASSRGQSSYNSPLHF.